This T cell receptor beta chain was identified in a study of CD8 T cells in ankylosing spondylitis. Overall study results and limits: Enrichment of disease-linked clones was reportedly significant in matched ankylosing spondylitis synovial fluid. Previously reported in reactive arthritis synovial fluid and blood were some of the motif variants. It appeared that ankylosing spondylitis blood was characterized by a TCR beta motif of 8 or 9 highly homologous variants.

With regard to this clonotype: What it binds is unknown.

MiXCR, applied by TCRdb to the 5' RACE reads, yields one record per CDR3 protein. The profile covers about 390,000 distinct CDR3 sequences, with around 22% appearing a single time and roughly 16% taken by the ten largest. The clonotype comes from a male donor with ankylosing spondylitis. The sequenced material came from blood, either unsorted or a sorted T cell fraction (not recorded which).

The CDR3 protein is CASSMEGGYYGYTF. The CDR3 nucleotides are TGCGCCAGCAGCATGGAGGGAGGCTACTATGGCTACACCTTC. The chain has TRBV5-1 and TRBJ1-2; D is unresolved. The germline V gene has CDR1 SGHRS and CDR2 YFSETQ. V gave up 4 bases and J gave up 3 bases, with 13 bases separating them. The CDR3 contains 14 residues.